These 14 T cell receptor beta chains share one sample of origin, sequenced in a study of blood T cell repertoires in COVID-19. Data came from immunoSEQ multiplex PCR; TCRdb stores just in-frame clones and leaves some out. Among about 24,000 clones listed, about 91% were seen once. Sequencing input: peripheral blood. The source is a man between 65 and 79 years old with active COVID-19.

This sequence joins TRBV7-6 and TRBJ2-7, with TRBD1 as a possible D gene (5 bases). Looked up from germline, CDR1 is SGHVS and CDR2 is FNYEAQ. V was clipped by 5 bases and J by 0 bases, with 14 bases between them. CDR3 length: 15 residues. CDR3 nucleotide sequence: TGTGCCAGCAGCCTTAGGGGCTCCCACTCCTACGAGCAGTACTTC. Amino acids: CASSLRGSHSYEQYF.

The chain has TRBV20-1 and TRBJ1-6; D call uncertain. V was cut by 3 bases and J by 0 bases, with 15 bases left in between. The CDR3 sequence is 17 residues long. Germline CDR1 and CDR2: DFQATT and SNEGSKA (reference sequence). The CDR3 spells CSASRQALISYNSPLHF. The CDR3 region has the DNA TGCAGTGCTAGTCGCCAGGCCTTAATCTCCTATAATTCACCCCTCCACTTT.

V is TRBV6-5 and J is TRBJ1-2; the D is unclear. This CDR3 spans 15 amino acids. CDR1 and CDR2 from the germline V gene are MNHEY and SVGAGI. Trimming removed 2 bases at V and 1 base at J, with 11 bases between. Written as DNA, the CDR3 is TGTGCCAGCAGTTACCATAGTCGAGTTAACTATGGCTACACCTTC. It encodes CASSYHSRVNYGYTF.

The chain employs TRBV6-2 or TRBV6-3 and TRBJ2-7, with 14 bases identical to TRBD2. The germline gives CDR1 MNHEY, CDR2 SVGEGT. The CDR3 is 16 amino acids. Germline trimming cut 6 bases from V and 4 bases from J; bases unmatched to any gene: 8. The CDR3 region is CASSPTSGRARYEQYF. CDR3 DNA: TGTGCCAGCAGCCCGACTAGCGGGAGGGCCAGGTACGAGCAGTACTTC.

This CDR3 reads CATCSGGFPHEQYF. DNA of the CDR3: TGTGCCACCTGCTCAGGGGGTTTTCCCCACGAGCAGTACTTC. This chain connects TRBV28 to TRBJ2-7; 7 bases line up with TRBD1. The ends lost 10 bases at V and 5 bases at J; junction bases unmatched: 14. Germline-derived CDR1 and CDR2 are MDHEN and SYDVKM. This CDR3 is 14 amino acids long.

This chain links TRBV7-8 with TRBJ2-7; possibly TRBD2 for D (6 bases). This CDR3 has 16 residues. Trimming stripped 0 bases from V and 1 base from J, with 13 bases between. Per germline, CDR1 SGHVS and CDR2 FQNEAQ. CDR3 sequence reads: CASSLATGTGSYEQYF. The CDR3 DNA is TGTGCCAGCAGCTTAGCAACCGGGACTGGTTCCTACGAGCAGTACTTC.

For the CDR3, the DNA is TGTGCCAGCAGCCTCTCCAGGGTTGGTGAAGCTTTCTTT. This gives the protein CASSLSRVGEAFF. J is TRBJ1-1 and V is TRBV7-2, with D maybe TRBD1 (5 bases). The CDR3 has 13 amino acids. Trimming removed 5 bases from V and 7 bases from J, with 14 bases in between. Looked up from germline, CDR1 is SGHTA and CDR2 is FQGNSA.

The chain couples TRBV9 to TRBJ1-6; unclear D gene. Trimming shortened V by 6 bases and J by 3 bases, and 10 bases separated the two germline ends. This CDR3 is 14 amino acids long. Germline assignment: CDR1 SGDLS and CDR2 YYNGEE. The CDR3 bases are TGTGCCAGCACCGTTGGAGTCTATAATTCACCCCTCCACTTT. Translation gives CASTVGVYNSPLHF.

The chain combines TRBV5-4 with TRBJ2-5; 7 bases match TRBD2. Germline CDR1 SGHNT, CDR2 YYREEE (reference sequence). Trimming took 3 bases from V and 4 from J; bases not matched to a gene: 9. The CDR3 covers 15 residues. DNA for the CDR3: TGTGCCAGCAGCTCTAGCGGAGGACCCTCAGAGACCCAGTACTTC. The encoded protein is CASSSSGGPSETQYF.

The gene calls are TRBV19 and TRBJ2-2; 9 positions agree with TRBD1. This CDR3 region has 14 residues. Germline assignment: CDR1 LNHDA and CDR2 SQIVND (reference sequence). J gave up 7 bases and V 7 bases, and 7 bases lay outside the gene matches. The CDR3, as DNA: TGTGCCAGTAACACAGGGGGCGTGGGCGGGGAGCTGTTTTTT. Translating gives CASNTGGVGGELFF.

The chain is built from TRBV18 and TRBJ2-5; no reliable D call. Looked up from germline, CDR1 is KGHSH and CDR2 is LQKENI. The CDR3 spans 13 residues. Trimming pared 3 bases from V and 1 base from J, leaving 6 bases between. CDR3 loop: CASSPRSQETQYF. The DNA of the CDR3 is TGTGCCAGCTCACCGCGTTCCCAAGAGACCCAGTACTTC.

The CDR3 sequence: CASSHFDRGLVMDEQYF. DNA for the CDR3: TGTGCCAGCAGCCACTTTGACAGGGGCCTCGTTATGGACGAGCAGTACTTC. The V and J genes are TRBV3-1 (or the pseudogene TRBV3-2) and TRBJ2-7; 8 positions agree with TRBD1. Per the germline V gene, CDR1 is LGHDT and CDR2 is YNNKEL (reference sequence). The trim removed 3 bases at V and 5 bases at J, leaving 15 bases unmatched. The CDR3 sequence is 17 residues long.

CDR3 in DNA: TGTGCCAGCAGCCCCCTGGGGACAGGGGGTAATCAGCCCCAGCATTTT. Translation gives CASSPLGTGGNQPQHF. The chain joins TRBV7-2 to TRBJ1-5, with 11 positions matching TRBD1. Germline values: CDR1 SGHTA, CDR2 FQGNSA. V shed 5 bases and J 4 bases; nucleotides not matched to a gene: 7. The CDR3 spans 16 residues.

The V call is TRBV19, the J call TRBJ1-1; 8 bases line up with TRBD1. CDR3 length: 16 residues. The germline V gene has CDR1 LNHDA and CDR2 SQIVND (reference sequence). Trimming at V came to 5 bases and at J to 0 bases, leaving 8 bases not matched to a gene. This CDR3 reads CASSPRTGPMNTEAFF. The CDR3 nucleotides read TGTGCCAGTAGTCCTCGGACAGGGCCTATGAACACTGAAGCTTTCTTT.